The entry that follows covers one T cell receptor (beta chain) sequence. The antigen this receptor binds is unknown. There are no base qualities to consult, and no much larger clone falls within one base. Whole blood was collected in K2EDTA tubes by collaborating institutions according to the institutions' own protocols. For TCRbeta analysis, collaborators shipped samples as frozen whole blood, isolated PBMCs, or DNA extracted from either of those sample types. The data were taken from a study of blood T cell repertoires in COVID-19 (dated by TCRdb to the early 2020s). About the study as a whole: The collaborator samples originated in the United States, Italy and Spain and spanned the acute and convalescent phases of COVID-19. The material from the prospective study consisted of cDNA or gDNA derived from T cells, B-cell-depleted T cells, or PBMCs. Deeply sampled blood TCRbeta repertoires from subjects exposed to, actively infected with, or recovered from COVID-19 were included in the dataset. The repertoires were released in a freely available public database meant as a resource for research on the immune response to SARS-CoV-2. Samples were obtained from the ongoing ImmuneRACE study (first 160 participants) and from over 1,000 subjects provided by 6 global collaborators. Sample metadata almost always included a de-identified subject ID, COVID-19 status, age in years and sex. Where HLA class I and class II types were available, the types were taken from metadata supplied by the sample provider, not from assay-based typing.

What the work shows at the level of the full study, not this receptor alone: The amount of clinical and demographic metadata varied by source and participant and was provided uncurated.

TCRbeta CDR3 regions were amplified from genomic DNA by means of the immunoSEQ Assay, a bias-controlled multiplex PCR. The study's processing was this. Within the assay, amplification of reference gene primers was used to estimate how many nucleated cells each sample contained. Sequence reads were collapsed and filtered to measure the absolute abundance of every unique TCRbeta CDR3 rearrangement. For each sample, productive Simpson clonality was calculated by taking the square root of Simpson's diversity index across productive rearrangements. TCRdb provides this immuneACCESS table in a form limited to in-frame rearrangements. Some clones are lacking; in checked studies, under half of them reflect an unresolved V gene, and why the rest are absent is not known. The V and J calls and clone size were taken over from that table, and D and trimming were inferred from the DNA. This sample holds about 150,000 clones; 88% were observed only once. The ten largest clones take up about 2.5% of the sample.

Germline trimming amounts to 0 bases on V and 6 bases on J, with 7 as the count of junction bases outside the gene matches. The germline V gene sets CDR1 to SGHRS and CDR2 to YFSETQ. The CDR3 goes from the cysteine to the phenylalanine over 15 residues. The kept DNA is CDR3 alone, 45 bases in frame from the first base. Specimen: peripheral blood. The sequence was collected from a human donor in a cohort sampled during active COVID-19. The receptor chain draws on TRBV5-1 and TRBJ2-7; TRBD1 fits 9 bases in the junction. The CDR3: CASSLGGQGMGEQYF. The bases are TGCGCCAGCAGCTTGGGAGGACAGGGGATGGGCGAGCAGTACTTC. Joined to the reference TRBV5-1 and TRBJ2-7 proteins, this CDR3 gives the full variable domain: KAGVTQTPRYLIKTRGQQVTLSCSPISGHRSVSWYQQTPGQGLQFLFEYFSETQRNKGNFPGRFSGRQFSNSRSEMNVSTLELGDSALYLCASSLGGQGMGEQYFGPGTRLTVT.